This record covers a single T cell receptor beta chain. Its target antigen remains unknown. No much larger clone exists at a distance of one base, and base qualities are not known. The sample is drawn from a study of T cell changes during pregnancy in multiple sclerosis (dated by TCRdb to the late 2010s). Regarding the research as a whole: The study looked at changes in the T cell repertoire across pregnancy in women with multiple sclerosis.

CDR1 and CDR2 are read off the germline V gene (reference sequence) as MNHEY and SMNVEV. From the cysteine through the phenylalanine, the CDR3 covers 14 amino acids. The kept DNA is CDR3 alone, 42 bases in frame from the first base. The germline ends are 10 bases apart after V is trimmed by 4 bases and J by 1 base. Library construction relied on the immunoSEQ multiplex PCR assay. What TCRdb holds here is the immuneACCESS table cut down to in-frame rearrangements. Part of the clones is not present; checked against another copy, under half of the missing clones reflect an unresolved V gene, and the others are unexplained. In this sample the table shows 30,000 to 40,000 clones, over 85% of which occur a single time. The ten largest make up about 5.2% of the sample.

The sequence was collected from a female donor in good health, enrolled as a control in a pregnancy study. Here the sequenced sample was peripheral blood, taken in the third trimester of pregnancy. This sequence uses TRBV27 and TRBJ1-2, and the D gene may be TRBD1, 5 bases matching. The CDR3 is CASSSIDSNYGYTF. The DNA reads TGTGCCAGCAGTTCCATTGACAGTAACTATGGCTACACCTTC.